These 27 T cell receptor beta chains share one sample of origin, sequenced in a study of shared T cell receptors in the human thymus. Profiled with immunoSEQ multiplex PCR; TCRdb holds only in-frame clones, not every one. This table holds some 640,000 clones, around 87% found once. This sample was shared with a second study, whose subject was human thymus T cells.

Specimen: thymocytes. The origin of the receptors is a boy under two years old with a congenital heart defect.

V gene TRBV5-4 combines with J gene TRBJ2-3; the match to TRBD1 covers 8 bases. Unmatched junction bases numbered 11, after V lost 4 bases and J lost 4 bases. Germline V gives CDR1 SGHNT, CDR2 YYREEE (reference sequence). This CDR3 has 16 amino acids. The CDR3 sequence is CASSNPDRGSSDTQYF. The CDR3 DNA reads as TGTGCCAGCAGCAACCCCGACAGGGGCTCCTCAGATACGCAGTATTTT.

The V and J genes are TRBV6-5 and TRBJ1-2; 7 bases agree with TRBD1. CDR3 length: 14 residues. V lost 2 bases and J lost 7; bases outside the gene matches: 7. The germline gives CDR1 MNHEY, CDR2 SVGAGI. The CDR3 nucleotides are TGTGCCAGCAGTTACGACAGACAGGGAGGTGGCTACACCTTC. It codes for CASSYDRQGGGYTF.

This rearrangement joins TRBV28 to TRBJ2-7; 9 positions match TRBD2. The length of the CDR3 is 18 residues. With 5 bases clipped from V and 3 bases from J, the junction kept 17 bases outside the gene matches. The germline V gene has CDR1 MDHEN and CDR2 SYDVKM. The CDR3 loop is CASSPIQFRTSVGYEQYF. CDR3 DNA: TGTGCCAGCAGTCCAATTCAATTCCGGACTAGCGTCGGCTACGAGCAGTACTTC.

DNA of the CDR3: TGTGCCAGCGGACGGGGACAGCTCTCCTACGAGCAGTACTTC. Translation gives CASGRGQLSYEQYF. J is TRBJ2-7 and V is TRBV7-9, with 7 bases identical to TRBD1. CDR1 SEHNR and CDR2 FQNEAQ come from the germline V gene (reference sequence). V was clipped by 8 bases and J by 0 bases; unmatched bases: 7. The CDR3 is 14 amino acids.

The chain couples TRBV29-1 to TRBJ2-3; 10 nucleotides align to TRBD2. CDR3 length: 15 amino acids. The V and J ends lost 3 bases and 4 bases, in that order; junction bases with no gene match: 7. CDR1 and CDR2 (germline): SQVTM, ANQGSEA. CDR3 nucleotides: TGCAGCGTTGAGGGGGCTAGCGGGGGCCCAGATACGCAGTATTTT. Protein product: CSVEGASGGPDTQYF.

The CDR3 DNA follows: TGTGCCAGCAGTTGCCAGGGGACCGGGGAGCTGTTTTTT. Residues: CASSCQGTGELFF. This chain links TRBV6-5 with TRBJ2-2; TRBD1 might be the D (6 bases). Trimming pared 4 bases from V and 5 bases from J, leaving 8 bases between. This CDR3 has 13 amino acids. Germline CDR1 reads MNHEY; CDR2 reads SVGAGI.

The DNA for the CDR3 is TGCGCCAGCAGCCAAGATGGGCCTGAGACAGTGGGCAATCAGCCCCAGCATTTT. Translation gives CASSQDGPETVGNQPQHF. The chain employs TRBV4-1 and TRBJ1-5; D is possibly TRBD1 (5 bases). The CDR3 contains 18 residues. The germline gives CDR1 MGHRA, CDR2 YSYEKL. The germline V and J ends were trimmed by 0 bases and 2 bases, with 17 bases remaining between them.

V gene TRBV6-1 combines with J gene TRBJ2-5; 10 positions agree with TRBD2. CDR1 MNHNS and CDR2 SASEGT come from the germline V gene. This CDR3 is 16 amino acids long. After removal of 3 bases from V and 5 bases from J, the junction contained 9 bases not matched to a gene. The CDR3 loop is CASSERVAGGEETQYF. The CDR3 DNA follows: TGTGCCAGCAGTGAGCGGGTAGCGGGGGGTGAGGAGACCCAGTACTTC.

The chain recombines TRBV7-8 with TRBJ2-2; 9 bases fit TRBD1. J lost 0 bases, V lost 5 bases, and 4 bases had no gene match. Germline V gene lookup returns CDR1 SGHVS and CDR2 FQNEAQ. The length of the CDR3 is 16 residues. The CDR3: CASSPRDRANTGELFF. CDR3 nucleotide sequence: TGTGCCAGCAGCCCAAGGGACAGGGCGAACACCGGGGAGCTGTTTTTT.

This chain connects TRBV28 to TRBJ2-7; 7 bases map to TRBD2. V shed 6 bases, J shed 6 bases, and the junction held 11 bases outside the gene matches. Germline CDR1 is MDHEN and CDR2 is SYDVKM. The CDR3 is 14 residues long. This CDR3 is CASRDLAGECEQYF. The CDR3 DNA follows: TGTGCCAGCAGGGATTTAGCGGGTGAGTGCGAGCAGTACTTC.

The gene calls are TRBV4-3 and TRBJ1-2, with TRBD1 identical over 10 bases. J lost 8 bases, V lost 0 bases, and 9 bases had no gene match. The germline V gene has CDR1 LGHNA and CDR2 YSLEER. The CDR3 covers 16 residues. CDR3 coding DNA: TGCGCCAGCAGCCAAGATACGAGACAGGGGGCGCGGGGCTACACCTTC. Its translation is CASSQDTRQGARGYTF.

V is TRBV4-3 and J is TRBJ2-3; D gene ambiguous. CDR1 and CDR2 (germline): LGHNA, YSLEER. V shed 0 bases and J shed 3 bases, with 7 bases lying between them. This CDR3 is 14 amino acids long. The CDR3 reads CASSQDSETDTQYF. The CDR3 bases are TGCGCCAGCAGCCAAGATTCGGAGACAGATACGCAGTATTTT.

The chain joins TRBV20-1 to TRBJ2-5; D is unresolved. The CDR3 length is 9 residues. Germline V gene data show CDR1 as DFQATT and CDR2 as SNEGSKA (reference sequence). CDR3: CSDQETQYF. The CDR3 bases are TGCAGCGACCAAGAGACCCAGTACTTC.

V gene TRBV14 combines with J gene TRBJ1-1; 7 nucleotides match TRBD1. CDR1 and CDR2 (germline): SGHDN, FVKESK. The CDR3 runs to 22 residues. Germline trimming cut 1 base from V and 5 bases from J; bases unmatched to any gene: 28. The CDR3 sequence: CASSQVSKRRVGGDRTKTEAFF. Here the CDR3 DNA reads TGTGCCAGCAGCCAAGTCTCGAAGAGAAGAGTAGGGGGCGACCGTACAAAAACTGAAGCTTTCTTT.

The V and J genes are TRBV27 and TRBJ2-1; 13 nucleotides align to TRBD2. Germline V lookup: CDR1 MNHEY, CDR2 SMNVEV (reference sequence). The trim removed 0 bases at V and 8 bases at J, leaving 13 bases unmatched. The CDR3 length is 19 residues. The CDR3 bases are TGTGCCAGCAGTTTATCGGACAGGACTAGCGGGAGTTTCCTCCATGAGCAGTTCTTC. It encodes CASSLSDRTSGSFLHEQFF.

The V call is TRBV4-3, the J call TRBJ1-6; TRBD1 matches 8 bases. Trimming removed 0 bases from V and 7 bases from J; junction bases left unmatched: 11. This CDR3 comprises 18 residues. Germline V gives CDR1 LGHNA, CDR2 YSLEER. This CDR3 is CASSQDSGTGPLNSPLHF. The CDR3 nucleotides read TGCGCCAGCAGCCAAGATTCCGGGACAGGCCCCTTAAATTCACCCCTCCACTTT.

The chain's CDR3 is CASSAGVATGELFF. In nucleotides, the CDR3 is TGTGCCAGCAGTGCAGGGGTAGCCACCGGGGAGCTGTTTTTT. V gene TRBV25-1 combines with J gene TRBJ2-2; a weak D match, TRBD1 (6 bases). Trimming left V 4 bases short and J 4 bases short, with 10 bases between. Germline CDR1 reads MGHDK; CDR2 reads SYGVNS. The CDR3 contains 14 residues.

The genes are TRBV11-1 and TRBJ2-1; tentatively, D is TRBD1 (6 bases). V shed 6 bases and J shed 7 bases, with 13 bases lying between them. Germline CDR1 SGHAT, CDR2 FQDESV (reference sequence). The CDR3 is 13 amino acids. DNA of the CDR3: TGTGCCAGCAGTCCACCCGGACAGAATGAGCAGTTCTTC. It codes for CASSPPGQNEQFF.

The chain has TRBV4-3 and TRBJ2-7, with TRBD2 as a possible D gene (7 bases). V lost 2 bases and J 2 bases, leaving 16 bases between the germline ends. The CDR3 loop spans 16 amino acids. Per germline, CDR1 LGHNA and CDR2 YSLEER. The CDR3 sequence is CASSQNTGAGAYEQYF. The CDR3 nucleotides read TGCGCCAGCAGCCAAAATACGGGGGCGGGGGCCTACGAGCAGTACTTC.

The chain employs TRBV4-1 and TRBJ2-1; 10 nucleotides line up with TRBD2. Germline V gene data show CDR1 as MGHRA and CDR2 as YSYEKL. V lost 8 bases and J lost 10; bases outside the gene matches: 11. This CDR3 region has 14 residues. The CDR3 region has the DNA TGCGCCAGCGCAGTCACTAGCGGGGTTGGGGAGCAGTTCTTC. Translated: CASAVTSGVGEQFF.

This clone was seen a single time. The chain has TRBV6-1 and TRBJ2-7, with 7 nucleotides matching TRBD2. CDR1 and CDR2 (germline): MNHNS, SASEGT. The CDR3 has 15 residues. Losses at the gene ends were 1 base for V and 5 bases for J; bases not matched to a gene: 8. The CDR3 protein is CASSEGGGTMHEQYF. CDR3 nucleotides: TGTGCCAGCAGTGAAGGCGGGGGTACAATGCACGAGCAGTACTTC.

This clone showed up just once. The chain uses TRBV25-1 and TRBJ1-1; D call uncertain. The V gene lost 1 base and the J gene lost 0 bases, with 6 bases spanning the gap. Looked up from germline, CDR1 is MGHDK and CDR2 is SYGVNS. The CDR3 runs to 14 residues. The CDR3 DNA sequence: TGTGCCAGCAGTGAATCTCGGGTGAACACTGAAGCTTTCTTT. Residues: CASSESRVNTEAFF.

This clone occurred once. The chain carries TRBV27 and TRBJ2-1, with 10 nucleotides matching TRBD2. Looked up from germline, CDR1 is MNHEY and CDR2 is SMNVEV (reference sequence). V shed 2 bases and J 7 bases; nucleotides not matched to a gene: 11. The CDR3 is made up of 17 amino acids. CDR3: CASSLKRGGRLRNEQFF. The CDR3 region has the DNA TGTGCCAGCAGTTTAAAGCGGGGGGGCCGGTTAAGGAATGAGCAGTTCTTC.

The CDR3 loop is CASSSQGLRVNTEAFF. The DNA for the CDR3 is TGTGCCAGCAGCTCTCAGGGATTACGGGTGAACACTGAAGCTTTCTTT. The chain carries TRBV7-3 and TRBJ1-1, with D perhaps TRBD1 (5 bases). The CDR3 has 16 amino acids. The ends were cut back, 4 bases at V and 0 bases at J, with 15 bases in the middle. Looked up from germline, CDR1 is SGHTA and CDR2 is FQGTGA.

The CDR3 coding sequence is TGTGCCAGCAGTTTAGGGAGGAGGGGACTAGCGACCAATGAGCAGTTCTTC. It codes for CASSLGRRGLATNEQFF. The chain has TRBV27 and TRBJ2-1, with 10 bases lining up with TRBD2. In germline, CDR1 is MNHEY, CDR2 SMNVEV (reference sequence). V shed 2 bases, J shed 6 bases, and the junction held 10 bases outside the gene matches. This CDR3 comprises 17 residues.

The V gene is TRBV18, the J gene TRBJ2-7; D is possibly TRBD1 (6 bases). Germline-derived CDR1 and CDR2 are KGHSH and LQKENI. Trimming left V 0 bases short and J 0 bases short, with 15 bases between. The CDR3 contains 17 residues. The CDR3 sequence: CASSPPRTDSYSYEQYF. Here the CDR3 DNA reads TGTGCCAGCTCACCACCGAGAACGGACAGCTACTCCTACGAGCAGTACTTC. The whole variable domain, remainder taken from reference TRBV18 and TRBJ2-7, is NAGVMQNPRHLVRRRGQEARLRCSPMKGHSHVYWYRQLPEEGLKFMVYLQKENIIDESGMPKERFSAEFPKEGPSILRIQQVVRGDSAAYFCASSPPRTDSYSYEQYFGPGTRLTVT.

This clone was recorded a few times. The rearrangement links TRBV7-9 to TRBJ1-4; 9 bases are a match to TRBD1. The junction had 6 bases not matched to a gene; V was cut back by 4 bases and J by 6 bases. Germline CDR1 is SEHNR and CDR2 is FQNEAQ (reference sequence). This CDR3 has 15 amino acids. CDR3 loop: CASSSGQGRYEKLFF. The CDR3 region has the DNA TGTGCCAGCAGCTCCGGACAGGGGCGTTATGAAAAACTGTTTTTT.